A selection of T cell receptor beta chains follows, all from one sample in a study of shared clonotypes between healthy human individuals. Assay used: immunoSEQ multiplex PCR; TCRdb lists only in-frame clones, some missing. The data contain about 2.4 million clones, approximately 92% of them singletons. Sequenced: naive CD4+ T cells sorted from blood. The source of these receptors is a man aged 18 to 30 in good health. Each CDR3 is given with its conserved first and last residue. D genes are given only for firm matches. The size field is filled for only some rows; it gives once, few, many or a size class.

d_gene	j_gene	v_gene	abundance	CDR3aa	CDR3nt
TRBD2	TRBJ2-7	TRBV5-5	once	CASSPGGASTYEQYF	TGTGCCAGCAGCCCGGGGGGGGCATCCACCTACGAGCAGTACTTC
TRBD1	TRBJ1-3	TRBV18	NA	CASSPPVGTGIYAGNTIYF	TGTGCCAGCTCACCACCGGTTGGGACAGGGATATATGCGGGAAACACCATATATTTT
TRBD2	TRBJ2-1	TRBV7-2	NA	CASSLGGAGDRYNEQFF	TGTGCCAGCAGCTTAGGGGGAGCGGGGGACCGCTACAATGAGCAGTTCTTC
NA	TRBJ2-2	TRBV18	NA	CASSPSVPERTGELFF	TGTGCCAGCTCACCTAGCGTACCAGAGCGAACCGGGGAGCTGTTTTTT
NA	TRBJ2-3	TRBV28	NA	CASSGEGGPWTDTQYF	TGTGCCAGCAGCGGGGAGGGGGGGCCTTGGACAGATACGCAGTATTTT
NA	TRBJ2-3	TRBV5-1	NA	CASSLALPSTDTQYF	TGCGCCAGCAGCTTGGCCCTACCAAGCACAGATACGCAGTATTTT
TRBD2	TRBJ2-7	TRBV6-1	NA	CASSGQRGPYEQYF	TGTGCCAGCAGTGGTCAGCGGGGACCCTACGAGCAGTACTTC
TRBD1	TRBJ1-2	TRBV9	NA	CASSAWDRGNSGYTF	TGTGCCAGCAGCGCCTGGGACAGGGGGAATTCTGGCTACACCTTC
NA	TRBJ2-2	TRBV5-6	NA	CASSLAGVNTGELFF	TGTGCCAGCAGCTTGGCCGGGGTGAACACCGGGGAGCTGTTTTTT
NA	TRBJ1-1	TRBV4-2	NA	CASSQDEGTEAFF	TGTGCCAGCAGCCAAGACGAAGGCACTGAAGCTTTCTTT
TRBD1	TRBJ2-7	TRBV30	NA	CAWSGQRTGGYEQYF	TGTGCCTGGAGTGGACAACGGACAGGGGGCTACGAGCAGTACTTC
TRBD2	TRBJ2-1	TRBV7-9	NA	CASSLDGRKWIPNEQFF	TGTGCCAGCAGCTTAGACGGGAGGAAGTGGATCCCGAATGAGCAGTTCTTC
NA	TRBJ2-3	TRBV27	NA	CASSFRGAGDTQYF	TGTGCCAGCAGTTTCCGGGGCGCTGGGGATACGCAGTATTTT
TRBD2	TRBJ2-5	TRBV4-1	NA	CASSPGLAGGKETQYF	TGCGCCAGCAGCCCTGGACTAGCGGGGGGTAAAGAGACCCAGTACTTC
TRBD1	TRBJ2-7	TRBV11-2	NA	CASSSTGTGPYEQYF	TGTGCCAGCAGCTCGACTGGGACAGGGCCATACGAGCAGTACTTC
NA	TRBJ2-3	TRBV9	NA	CASSVGLADTQYF	TGTGCCAGCAGCGTAGGGCTAGCGGATACGCAGTATTTT
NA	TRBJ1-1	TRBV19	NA	CASSMEGVGKTFF	TGTGCCAGTAGTATGGAGGGGGTCGGAAAAACTTTCTTT
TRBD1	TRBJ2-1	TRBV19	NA	CASSSGQGAYNEQFF	TGTGCCAGTAGTAGCGGACAGGGGGCTTACAATGAGCAGTTCTTC
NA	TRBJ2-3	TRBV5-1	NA	CASTLSGVGDTQYF	TGCGCCAGCACCCTTTCAGGGGTAGGGGATACGCAGTATTTT
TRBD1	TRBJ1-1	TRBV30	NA	CAWRGQVVGGTEAFF	TGTGCCTGGAGGGGACAGGTGGTGGGGGGGACTGAAGCTTTCTTT
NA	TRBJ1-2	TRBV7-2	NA	CASSLDIRASNYGYTF	TGTGCCAGCAGCTTAGACATCAGGGCCTCTAACTATGGCTACACCTTC
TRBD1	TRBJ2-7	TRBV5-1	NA	CASSWGQGSYEQYF	TGCGCCAGCAGCTGGGGACAGGGGAGTTACGAGCAGTACTTC
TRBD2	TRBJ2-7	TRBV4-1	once	CASSQGLASTYEQYF	TGCGCCAGCAGCCAAGGACTAGCGTCTACCTACGAGCAGTACTTC
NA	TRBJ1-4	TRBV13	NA	CASSLTEANEKLFF	TGTGCCAGCAGCTTAACAGAGGCTAATGAAAAACTGTTTTTT
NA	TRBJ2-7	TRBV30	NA	CAWSLTPVVHEQYF	TGTGCCTGGAGTCTAACCCCAGTTGTCCACGAGCAGTACTTC
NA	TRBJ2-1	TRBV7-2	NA	CASSSRLLYGNEQFF	TGTGCCAGCAGCTCCCGCCTACTATATGGGAATGAGCAGTTCTTC
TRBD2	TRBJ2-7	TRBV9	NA	CASSVEAGERYEQYF	TGTGCCAGCAGCGTAGAGGCGGGAGAAAGGTACGAGCAGTACTTC
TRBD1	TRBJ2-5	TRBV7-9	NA	CASSLVPGQEETQYF	TGTGCCAGCAGCTTAGTTCCCGGACAGGAAGAGACCCAGTACTTC
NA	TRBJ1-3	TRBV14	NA	CASSLHSGNTIYF	TGTGCCAGCAGCCTACATTCTGGAAACACCATATATTTT
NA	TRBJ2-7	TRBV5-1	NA	CASSLGDRLSYEQYF	TGCGCCAGCAGCTTGGGGGACCGCTTATCCTACGAGCAGTACTTC
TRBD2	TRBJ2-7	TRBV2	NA	CASLAGGISPYEQYF	TGTGCCAGCCTAGCGGGAGGTATATCCCCCTACGAGCAGTACTTC
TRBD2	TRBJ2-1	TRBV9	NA	CASSGRGLAGVNEQFF	TGTGCCAGCAGTGGACGAGGGCTAGCGGGAGTTAATGAGCAGTTCTTC
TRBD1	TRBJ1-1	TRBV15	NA	CATSRGGTESEAFF	TGTGCCACCAGCAGAGGGGGGACAGAGTCTGAAGCTTTCTTT
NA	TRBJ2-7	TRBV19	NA	CASSIEVAYEQYF	TGTGCCAGTAGTATAGAGGTTGCTTACGAGCAGTACTTC
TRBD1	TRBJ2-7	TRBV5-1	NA	CASSIGTALYEQYF	TGCGCCAGCAGCATCGGGACAGCACTCTACGAGCAGTACTTC
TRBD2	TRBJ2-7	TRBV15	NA	CATSRGGGEYEQYF	TGTGCCACCAGCAGAGGTGGGGGGGAGTACGAGCAGTACTTC
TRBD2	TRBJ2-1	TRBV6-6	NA	CASSYRAGAHNEQFF	TGTGCCAGCAGTTACCGAGCGGGGGCCCACAATGAGCAGTTCTTC
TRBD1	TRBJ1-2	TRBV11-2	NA	CASSPVDRGYYGYTF	TGTGCCAGCAGCCCCGTTGACAGGGGATACTATGGCTACACCTTC
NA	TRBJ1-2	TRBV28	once	CASSEGGDYGYTF	TGTGCCAGCAGTGAAGGAGGGGACTATGGCTACACCTTC
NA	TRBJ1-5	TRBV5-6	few	CASSLWAENQPQHF	TGTGCCAGCAGCTTGTGGGCAGAGAATCAGCCCCAGCATTTT
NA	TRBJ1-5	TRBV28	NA	CASSLGGVLGRNQPQHF	TGTGCCAGCAGTTTGGGAGGGGTACTGGGTCGCAATCAGCCCCAGCATTTT
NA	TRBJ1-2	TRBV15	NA	CATSRYEGGGYTF	TGTGCCACCAGCAGATACGAGGGGGGAGGCTACACCTTC
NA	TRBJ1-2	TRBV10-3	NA	CAISPRGEGGYTF	TGTGCCATCAGCCCACGGGGTGAGGGGGGCTACACCTTC
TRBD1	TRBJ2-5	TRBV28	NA	CASTIREQGAQETQYF	TGTGCCAGCACCATCCGGGAACAGGGGGCCCAAGAGACCCAGTACTTC
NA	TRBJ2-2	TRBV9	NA	CASSPGQGETGELFF	TGTGCCAGCAGCCCTGGGCAGGGAGAAACCGGGGAGCTGTTTTTT
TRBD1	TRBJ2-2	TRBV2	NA	CASMGQGKAGELFF	TGTGCCAGTATGGGACAGGGAAAGGCCGGGGAGCTGTTTTTT
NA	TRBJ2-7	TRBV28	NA	CASRTGFVQYF	TGTGCCAGCAGAACAGGGTTTGTGCAGTACTTC
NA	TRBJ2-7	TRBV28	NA	CASNSSPYEQYF	TGTGCCAGCAATTCTAGCCCCTACGAGCAGTACTTC
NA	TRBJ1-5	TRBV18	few	CASSPLGGYQPQHF	TGTGCCAGCTCACCACTTGGGGGATACCAGCCCCAGCATTTT
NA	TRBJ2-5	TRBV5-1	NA	CASSLSAGSAETQYF	TGCGCCAGCAGCTTGAGCGCGGGAAGCGCAGAGACCCAGTACTTC
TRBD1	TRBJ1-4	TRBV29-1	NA	CSVDTGQGADEKLFF	TGCAGCGTGGACACAGGACAGGGGGCTGATGAAAAACTGTTTTTT
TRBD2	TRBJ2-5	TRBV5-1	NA	CASSLELGGPSKETQYF	TGCGCCAGCAGCTTGGAATTGGGAGGGCCTAGCAAGGAGACCCAGTACTTC
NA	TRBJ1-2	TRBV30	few	CAWSASNYGYTF	TGTGCCTGGAGTGCCTCTAACTATGGCTACACCTTC
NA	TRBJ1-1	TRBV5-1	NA	CASSLRVSGLGDTEAFF	TGCGCCAGCAGCTTGAGGGTCTCCGGTTTGGGTGACACTGAAGCTTTCTTT
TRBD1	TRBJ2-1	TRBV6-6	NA	CASRRDSTYNEQFF	TGTGCCAGCAGAAGGGACAGCACCTACAATGAGCAGTTCTTC